Shown below are 19 T cell receptor beta chains from a single sample sequenced in a study of identical twins (dated by TCRdb to the mid-2010s). The method was 5' RACE. The instrument given in TCRdb is Illumina HiSeq 2000. The public reads were run again by TCRdb, first through fastp at Q25 and then through MiXCR, and only productive beta chains were kept. Each CDR3 protein appears once, grouped with its most common genes and DNA. This sample has about 430,000 distinct CDR3 sequences in its table, and approximately 17% of those were observed once. Roughly 12% of the sample is in the top ten clones. Sequenced: naive T cells sorted from blood. This specimen's cell subset or site label, interpreted: cells isolated with a human naive T-cell isolation kit. The receptor source for this set is a man aged 50 to 60 in good health.

The chain is built from TRBV18 and TRBJ2-3, with 8 bases matching TRBD1. Per germline, CDR1 KGHSH and CDR2 LQKENI. The junction had 6 bases not matched to a gene; V was cut back by 2 bases and J by 2 bases. There are 16 residues in the CDR3. In nucleotides, the CDR3 is TGTGCCAGCTCACCATTGACAGGGGTGGCCACAGATACGCAGTATTTT. Its translation is CASSPLTGVATDTQYF.

This clonotype was seen ten or more times. The CDR3 coding sequence is TGCGCCAGCAGTGATGGGTTCTCTAAATCTCCCTACGAGCAGTACTTC. Encoded protein: CASSDGFSKSPYEQYF. The chain has TRBV10-2 and TRBJ2-7; D unresolved. CDR3 length equals 16 residues. Germline V CDR1 and CDR2: WSHSY, SAAADI. Trimming cost V 3 bases and J 2 bases, with 17 bases left between them.

This chain connects TRBV20-1 to TRBJ2-7, with TRBD1 as a possible D gene (6 bases). This CDR3 has 12 residues. Trimming stripped 2 bases from V and 2 bases from J, with 7 bases between. Germline assignment: CDR1 DFQATT and CDR2 SNEGSKA (reference sequence). The CDR3 spells CSARTGTYEQYF. The CDR3 bases are TGCAGTGCTAGAACAGGGACCTACGAGCAGTACTTC.

This clonotype was detected ten times or more. The J gene is TRBJ2-3, the V gene TRBV20-1, with D uncertain. The germline gives CDR1 DFQATT, CDR2 SNEGSKA (reference sequence). The CDR3 is 14 amino acids. V lost 4 bases and J lost 2, with 13 bases in between. Written as DNA, the CDR3 is TGCAGTGCTAACCACCCCTGGGACACAGATACGCAGTATTTT. The encoded protein is CSANHPWDTDTQYF.

This clonotype occurred a few times. This sequence joins TRBV7-8 and TRBJ2-3; D possibly matches TRBD1 or TRBD2 (5 bases each). Between the trimmed V and J ends, which lost 0 bases and 3 bases, there was a span of 22 bases. Germline lookup yields CDR1 SGHVS and CDR2 FQNEAQ. The CDR3 is 19 amino acids. This chain's CDR3 is CASSLALVISGTTTDTQYF. CDR3 coding DNA: TGTGCCAGCAGCTTAGCCCTAGTCATCTCCGGGACCACTACAGATACGCAGTATTTT.

This clonotype was counted at least ten times. The chain couples TRBV5-1 to TRBJ1-2; D call uncertain. Deletions cut 4 bases from V and 3 bases from J, with 13 bases between. The CDR3 extends over 14 amino acids. CDR1 is SGHRS, CDR2 YFSETQ, per germline. The CDR3 protein is CASSPALGDYGYTF. The CDR3 DNA follows: TGCGCCAGCAGCCCAGCCCTGGGAGACTATGGCTACACCTTC.

This clonotype was observed a few times. The V and J genes are TRBV28 and TRBJ2-2, with D unclear. The V end lost 6 bases, the J end lost 1 base, and 12 bases lay between the germline ends. This CDR3 spans 15 amino acids. Per germline, CDR1 MDHEN and CDR2 SYDVKM. The CDR3 here is CASRTTAKNTGELFF. The CDR3 DNA reads as TGTGCCAGCAGAACGACGGCTAAGAACACCGGGGAGCTGTTTTTT.

V usage is TRBV6-5 and J usage is TRBJ2-7, with TRBD2 identical over 7 bases. Germline trimming cut 4 bases from V and 3 bases from J; bases unmatched to any gene: 12. CDR3 length: 16 amino acids. Germline lookup yields CDR1 MNHEY and CDR2 SVGAGI. CDR3 DNA sequence: TGTGCCAGCAGTTTTATTAGCGGGTCCCACTACTACGAGCAGTACTTC. Its protein is CASSFISGSHYYEQYF.

CDR3 protein: CASSSQNDYEQYF. CDR3 DNA sequence: TGTGCCAGCAGCTCCCAAAATGACTACGAGCAGTACTTC. The chain recombines TRBV7-2 with TRBJ2-7, with D unclear. Trimming removed 4 bases at V and 3 bases at J, with 10 bases between. This CDR3 has 13 amino acids. Germline V gives CDR1 SGHTA, CDR2 FQGNSA.

This chain joins TRBV3-1 and TRBJ1-1, with 10 positions matching TRBD1. Germline CDR1 reads LGHDT; CDR2 reads YNNKEL (reference sequence). The CDR3 covers 17 residues. V dropped 4 bases and J dropped 11; count of bases not matched to a gene: 19. As DNA, the CDR3 is TGTGCCAGCAGCCCCAACCACTCGACAGGGGGCCAAGGGCGGGCTTTCTTT. This encodes CASSPNHSTGGQGRAFF.

This clonotype turned up a few times. V is TRBV18 and J is TRBJ2-5; 7 positions agree with TRBD1. The CDR3 extends over 15 amino acids. The V gene end was trimmed by 4 bases and the J gene end by 2 bases; junction bases not matched to a gene: 7. In germline, CDR1 is KGHSH, CDR2 LQKENI. The CDR3 DNA reads as TGTGCCAGCTCACGCCGGGACAGATCTCAAGAGACCCAGTACTTC. Its translation: CASSRRDRSQETQYF.

This clonotype has a count of ten or more. The chain joins TRBV27 to TRBJ2-1; 9 bases match TRBD2. The CDR3 consists of 15 residues. The V gene's germline CDR1 is MNHEY and CDR2 SMNVEV (reference sequence). V was pared by 5 bases and J by 4 bases, with 6 bases of the junction left unmatched. The CDR3 loop is CASSTRLAGYNEQFF. As DNA, the CDR3 is TGTGCCAGCAGTACCAGGCTAGCGGGGTACAATGAGCAGTTCTTC.

This chain connects TRBV20-1 to TRBJ1-2, with D perhaps matching TRBD1 (5 bases). This CDR3 comprises 12 residues. Trimming shortened V by 3 bases and J by 3 bases, and 8 bases separated the two germline ends. Germline assignment: CDR1 DFQATT and CDR2 SNEGSKA (reference sequence). CDR3 region: CSARGTHYGYTF. The DNA of the CDR3 is TGCAGTGCTAGGGGGACTCACTATGGCTACACCTTC.

This clonotype has a count of ten or more. The chain couples TRBV20-1 to TRBJ2-1; 9 bases align to TRBD1. The J segment lost 6 bases and the V segment lost 5 bases, leaving 11 bases of the junction unmatched. The CDR3 is made up of 15 amino acids. Germline CDR1 DFQATT, CDR2 SNEGSKA (reference sequence). CDR3 sequence reads: CSAYTTGGRLNEQFF. CDR3 DNA: TGCAGTGCTTACACGACAGGGGGAAGACTCAATGAGCAGTTCTTC.

The genes are TRBV15 and TRBJ2-7, with D possibly TRBD1 on 6 matching bases. V was clipped by 1 base and J by 2 bases, with 9 bases between them. CDR1 LNHNV and CDR2 YYDKDF come from the germline V gene (reference sequence). This CDR3 spans 14 amino acids. CDR3 coding DNA: TGTGCCACCAGCAGAGCCGGACAGCCCTACGAGCAGTACTTC. The encoded protein is CATSRAGQPYEQYF.

CDR3 residues: CASSRKDGTYGNQPQHF. In nucleotides, the CDR3 is TGTGCCAGCAGCCGAAAAGACGGGACGTATGGCAATCAGCCCCAGCATTTT. The rearrangement joins TRBV12-3 or TRBV12-4 to TRBJ1-5, with a possible D match to TRBD1 (5 bases). V was cut by 6 bases and J by 2 bases, with 20 bases left in between. This CDR3 region has 17 residues.

The V and J genes are TRBV7-9 and TRBJ2-7, with 9 bases aligning to TRBD1. V lost 6 bases and J lost 2; bases outside the gene matches: 8. From germline, CDR1 is SEHNR and CDR2 FQNEAQ (reference sequence). This CDR3 has 15 residues. This CDR3 reads CASSIPQGATYEQYF. Here the CDR3 DNA reads TGTGCCAGCAGTATCCCACAGGGGGCGACCTACGAGCAGTACTTC.

The chain joins TRBV7-9 to TRBJ2-7; D call uncertain. The CDR3 totals 13 residues. V shed 5 bases and J shed 6 bases, with 14 bases lying between them. Looked up from germline, CDR1 is SEHNR and CDR2 is FQNEAQ (reference sequence). CDR3 DNA: TGTGCCAGCAGCGAGGCATTTAGGCCCGAGCAGTACTTC. Translated: CASSEAFRPEQYF. Full variable domain (missing parts from reference TRBV7-9 and TRBJ2-7): DTGVSQNPRHKITKRGQNVTFRCDPISEHNRLYWYRQTLGQGPEFLTYFQNEAQLEKSRLLSDRFSAERPKGSFSTLEIQRTEQGDSAMYLCASSEAFRPEQYFGPGTRLTVT.

The chain couples TRBV25-1 to TRBJ2-7, with 8 positions matching TRBD1. The ends lost 0 bases at V and 6 bases at J; junction bases unmatched: 7. Germline loops: CDR1 MGHDK, CDR2 SYGVNS. The length of the CDR3 is 15 residues. CDR3 sequence: CASSEYAGTGGEQYF. CDR3 sequence (DNA): TGTGCCAGCAGTGAATACGCCGGGACAGGCGGCGAGCAGTACTTC.